This TCR beta chain is from a study of blood T cell repertoires in COVID-19. Study in general: Samples taken during acute and convalescent COVID-19 were collected in the United States, Italy and Spain. PBMCs, B-cell-depleted T cells, or T cells were the source of the cDNA or gDNA that made up the material.

V lost 6 bases, J lost 4 bases, and 14 bases stayed unmatched. Germline CDR1 is SNHLY and CDR2 is FYNNEI. The CDR3 has 16 amino acids. Per the study methods: Counts of nucleated cells, estimated from reference gene primer amplification, were obtained. Some clones are missing from TCRdb's copy, which holds only in-frame ones; the method was immunoSEQ multiplex PCR. That table is the source of V, J and clone size, and D and trimming were worked out from the DNA. The profile shows more than 150,000 clones, 86% of them singletons. The source is a woman between 65 and 79 years old with acute or convalescent COVID-19. V usage is TRBV2 and J usage is TRBJ1-2, with TRBD1 matching 7 bases. Sequenced: peripheral blood. CDR3 DNA: TGTGCCAGCAGCCTCGACAGGGTTCGGGAGCTCTATGGCTACACCTTC. As protein: CASSLDRVRELYGYTF.